These 5 T cell receptor beta chains were all obtained from the same sample, sequenced in a study of cytomegalovirus exposure and HLA in healthy donors. Primers for the PCR totalled 60 Vbeta and 13 Jbeta. This table comes from immunoSEQ multiplex PCR, and its TCRdb copy is limited to in-frame clones, with some not included. The sample has 55,000 to 80,000 clones, 75% seen once; the top ten hold approximately 13%. The sequenced material came from PBMCs. The receptor source for this set is a man aged 70-80 years in good health and CMV-seronegative.

This clone appeared a few times. The chain is built from TRBV19 and TRBJ1-2, with TRBD1 as a possible D gene (5 bases). Germline assignment: CDR1 LNHDA and CDR2 SQIVND (reference sequence). Trimming pared 6 bases from V and 6 bases from J, leaving 8 bases between. The CDR3 loop spans 11 amino acids. The CDR3 reads CASRLGDGYTF. CDR3 DNA: TGTGCCAGTAGGTTAGGGGATGGCTACACCTTC.

The chain joins TRBV14 to TRBJ1-5, with TRBD1 identical over 9 bases. The length of the CDR3 is 15 residues. CDR1 is SGHDN and CDR2 is FVKESK in the germline V gene. Germline trimming cut 6 bases from V and 1 base from J; bases unmatched to any gene: 4. In DNA form, the CDR3 reads TGTGCCAGCAGGCGGACAGGGGAGAGCAATCAGCCCCAGCATTTT. Its protein is CASRRTGESNQPQHF.

The chain joins TRBV2 to TRBJ2-3; D might be TRBD2 (5 bases). Trimming took off 7 bases at V and 2 bases at J, with 13 bases between the two ends. The CDR3 length is 14 residues. Germline lookup yields CDR1 SNHLY and CDR2 FYNNEI. The chain's CDR3 is CASTFSGITDTQYF. Here the CDR3 DNA reads TGTGCCAGCACGTTTTCGGGGATCACAGATACGCAGTATTTT.

The rearrangement uses TRBV7-2 and TRBJ2-5, with D maybe TRBD1 (6 bases). The V end lost 2 bases, the J end lost 6 bases, and 13 bases lay between the germline ends. CDR3 length equals 14 residues. CDR1 SGHTA and CDR2 FQGNSA come from the germline V gene. As DNA, the CDR3 is TGTGCCAGCAGCTTATCCCAGGGACAAAAGACCCAGTACTTC. This encodes CASSLSQGQKTQYF.

The chain employs TRBV7-2 and TRBJ2-5; D possibly corresponds to TRBD2 (5 bases). CDR3 length: 15 residues. Between the trimmed V and J ends, which lost 1 base and 5 bases, there was a span of 14 bases. Per the germline V gene, CDR1 is SGHTA and CDR2 is FQGNSA. CDR3 residues: CASSLGELAFETQYF. The CDR3, as DNA: TGTGCCAGCAGCTTAGGGGAGCTAGCATTTGAGACCCAGTACTTC.